The sequence of this T cell receptor (beta chain) was determined in a study of technical replicates of blood from a handful of donors. Trimming took 0 bases from V and 2 from J; bases not matched to a gene: 7. The germline CDR1 and CDR2 sequences are SGHNT and YENEEA. CDR3 length: 17 residues. Method: immunoSEQ multiplex PCR; TCRdb's copy keeps in-frame clones and lacks some. The repertoire consists of 67,000 or so clones, with more than 90% occurring once and the leading ten covering 0.36%. This chain links TRBV11-3 with TRBJ2-1; 7 nucleotides agree with TRBD2. The sample taken for sequencing was T cells isolated from PBMCs. This receptor was identified in a human donor in good health. For the CDR3, the DNA is TGTGCCAGCAGCTTAGACCGGGGGGAGGGAACCTACAATGAGCAGTTCTTC. Its protein product is CASSLDRGEGTYNEQFF.